This T cell receptor (beta chain) was observed in a study of post-analysis software for immune sequencing data. Across the study: Several disease courses (relapsing-remitting, secondary progressive and progressive-relapsing) of multiple sclerosis were included.

Findings and caveats of the study: Patients showed TRBV5-6, TRBV5-1 and TRBV20-1 among roughly 5 TRBV segments more frequent than in controls. Versus controls, multiple sclerosis patients showed significantly lower diversity (normalized Chao1). Same-batch preparations were strongly co-clustered by F measure.

For this clonotype: The antigen is undetermined.

Unique molecular identifiers were present in the TCR beta cDNA libraries. T cells, about 0.9 to 11 million of them, yielded hundreds of thousands of cDNA molecules. TCRdb re-called the PCR reads with MiXCR, one entry per CDR3 protein. The data contain 750,000 to 950,000 distinct CDR3 sequences, 46% of them singletons. Germline CDR1 and CDR2: MDHEN and SYDVKM. CDR3 length: 16 amino acids. The V gene lost 4 bases and the J gene lost 0 bases, with 12 bases spanning the gap. Sequencing used blood. The rearrangement joins TRBV28 to TRBJ1-4; maybe TRBD1 (5 bases). The clonotype originates from a girl aged 5-17 years with multiple sclerosis. As DNA, the CDR3 is TGTGCCAGCAGTTCTACAGGACAACCAACTAATGAAAAACTGTTTTTT. Translated: CASSSTGQPTNEKLFF.